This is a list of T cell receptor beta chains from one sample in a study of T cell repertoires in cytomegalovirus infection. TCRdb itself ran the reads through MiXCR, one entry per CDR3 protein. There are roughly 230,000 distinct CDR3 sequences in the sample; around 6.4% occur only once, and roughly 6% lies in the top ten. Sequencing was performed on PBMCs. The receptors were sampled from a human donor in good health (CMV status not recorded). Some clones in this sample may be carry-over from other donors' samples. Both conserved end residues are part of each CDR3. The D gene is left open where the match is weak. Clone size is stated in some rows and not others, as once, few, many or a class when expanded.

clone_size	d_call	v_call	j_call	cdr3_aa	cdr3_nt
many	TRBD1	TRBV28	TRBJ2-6	CASYRDRVLSGANVLTF	TGTGCCAGCTACCGGGACAGGGTTCTCTCTGGGGCCAACGTCCTGACTTTC
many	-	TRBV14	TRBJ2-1	CASSQDGGYNEQFF	TGTGCCAGCAGCCAAGATGGAGGCTACAATGAGCAGTTCTTC
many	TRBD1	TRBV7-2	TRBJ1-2	CASSLGDRGGNTF	TGTGCCAGCAGCTTAGGGGACAGAGGAGGAAACACCTTC
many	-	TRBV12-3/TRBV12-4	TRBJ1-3	CASRKTGLNGNTIYF	TGTGCCAGCAGGAAGACAGGCTTAAATGGAAACACCATATATTTT
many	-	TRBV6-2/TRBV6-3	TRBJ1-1	CASSYLGVTEAFF	TGTGCCAGCAGTTATCTGGGTGTCACTGAAGCTTTCTTT
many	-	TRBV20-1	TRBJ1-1	CSAVRGVTEAFF	TGCAGTGCTGTCCGGGGGGTGACTGAAGCTTTCTTT
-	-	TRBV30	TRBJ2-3	CAWSGIAAGTDTQYF	TGTGCCTGGAGTGGAATAGCGGCTGGCACAGATACGCAGTATTTT
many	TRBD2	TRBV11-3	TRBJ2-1	CASSLGTSGANEQFF	TGTGCCAGCAGCTTAGGAACTAGCGGAGCCAATGAGCAGTTCTTC
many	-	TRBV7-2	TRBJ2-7	CASSLVGGLSYEQYF	TGTGCCAGCAGCTTAGTGGGGGGCCTATCCTACGAGCAGTACTTC
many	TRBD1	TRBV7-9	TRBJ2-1	CASIGQGASSYNEQFF	TGTGCCAGCATCGGACAGGGGGCTTCTAGCTACAATGAGCAGTTCTTC
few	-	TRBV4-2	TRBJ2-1	CASSQAGGGGLDEQFF	TGTGCCAGCAGCCAAGCTGGGGGGGGCGGGCTCGATGAGCAGTTCTTC
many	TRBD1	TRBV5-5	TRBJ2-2	CASSATGGNTGELFF	TGTGCCAGCAGCGCAACAGGGGGGAACACCGGGGAGCTGTTTTTT
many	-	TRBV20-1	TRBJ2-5	CSASLVVAQETQYF	TGCAGTGCTTCCCTAGTAGTGGCTCAAGAGACCCAGTACTTC
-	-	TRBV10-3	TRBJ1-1	CAISDRASNTEAFF	TGTGCCATCAGTGATAGAGCTTCGAACACTGAAGCTTTCTTT
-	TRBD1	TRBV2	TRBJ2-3	CASSEASKLRQGALTDTQYF	TGTGCCAGCAGTGAAGCGTCCAAACTCAGACAGGGGGCGTTGACAGATACGCAGTATTTT
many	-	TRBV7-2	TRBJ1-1	CASSLVRADTEAFF	TGTGCCAGCAGCTTAGTCAGGGCCGACACTGAAGCTTTCTTT
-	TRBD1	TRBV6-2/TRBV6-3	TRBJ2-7	CASSYQPGQTSEQYF	TGTGCCAGCAGTTACCAACCGGGACAGACCTCGGAGCAGTACTTC
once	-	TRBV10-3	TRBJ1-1	CAISSGLAGTEAFF	TGTGCCATCAGTTCGGGACTAGCCGGGACTGAAGCTTTCTTT
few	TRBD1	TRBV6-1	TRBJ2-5	CASSIGQGGRTQYF	TGTGCCAGCAGTATAGGACAGGGGGGTCGGACCCAGTACTTC
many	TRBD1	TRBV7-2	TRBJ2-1	CASSRTGANEQFF	TGTGCCAGCAGCCGGACAGGGGCCAATGAGCAGTTCTTC
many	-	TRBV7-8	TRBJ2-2	CASSFWDIRESGELFF	TGTGCCAGCAGCTTCTGGGACATTCGAGAGTCCGGGGAGCTGTTTTTT
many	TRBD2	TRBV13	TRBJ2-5	CATGERGRETQYF	TGTGCCACCGGAGAGCGGGGACGGGAGACCCAGTACTTC
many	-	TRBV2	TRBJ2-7	CASSDISGDYEQYF	TGTGCCAGCAGTGATATATCAGGCGACTACGAGCAGTACTTC
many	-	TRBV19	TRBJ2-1	CASSGGGLLGQFF	TGTGCCAGTAGCGGGGGCGGCCTTTTGGGGCAGTTCTTC
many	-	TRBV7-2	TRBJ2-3	CASSLALGLYF	TGTGCCAGCAGCTTAGCTCTAGGGTTGTATTTT
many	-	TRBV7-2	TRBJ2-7	CASSWGHSSSYEQYF	TGTGCCAGCAGCTGGGGACACTCCAGCTCCTACGAGCAGTACTTC
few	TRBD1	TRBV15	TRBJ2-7	CATSRAAGQGSYEQYF	TGTGCCACCAGCAGGGCTGCGGGACAGGGAAGCTACGAGCAGTACTTC
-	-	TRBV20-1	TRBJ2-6	CSAGVLSGANVLTF	TGCAGTGCTGGGGTTCTCTCTGGGGCCAACGTCCTGACTTTC
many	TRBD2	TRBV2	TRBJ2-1	CASSLKRGGVEQFF	TGTGCCAGCAGTTTAAAGCGGGGGGGCGTTGAGCAGTTCTTC
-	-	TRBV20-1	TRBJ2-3	CSAFAVGTDTQYF	TGCAGTGCTTTCGCGGTGGGGACAGATACGCAGTATTTT
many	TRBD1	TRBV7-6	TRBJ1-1	CASSLWDPGQGAVATEAFF	TGTGCCAGCAGCTTATGGGATCCGGGACAGGGGGCAGTCGCGACTGAAGCTTTCTTT
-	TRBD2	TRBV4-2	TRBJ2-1	CASSQDLAGGYNEQFF	TGTGCCAGCAGCCAGGATCTAGCGGGGGGATACAATGAGCAGTTCTTC
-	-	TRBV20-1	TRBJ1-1	CSTITGGALNTEAFF	TGCAGTACCATCACCGGGGGCGCCTTGAACACTGAAGCTTTCTTT
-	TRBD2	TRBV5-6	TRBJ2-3	CASSRDGGFSTDTQYF	TGTGCCAGCAGCCGAGACGGGGGGTTTAGCACAGATACGCAGTATTTT
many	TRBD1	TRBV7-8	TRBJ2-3	CASSLEGTGADTQYF	TGTGCCAGCAGCTTAGAAGGGACAGGTGCAGATACGCAGTATTTT
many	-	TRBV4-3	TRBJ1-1	CASSQDHAGNTEAFF	TGCGCCAGCAGCCAAGATCACGCAGGGAACACTGAAGCTTTCTTT
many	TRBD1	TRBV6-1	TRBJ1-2	CASSEPGGGGYTF	TGTGCCAGCAGTGAACCAGGGGGCGGTGGCTACACCTTC
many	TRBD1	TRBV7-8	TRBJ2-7	CASSLGPPSTGVPYEQYF	TGTGCCAGCAGCTTAGGACCCCCCTCGACAGGGGTCCCCTACGAGCAGTACTTC
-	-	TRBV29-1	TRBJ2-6	CSVDGGDTESSGANVLTF	TGCAGCGTTGACGGTGGGGACACGGAAAGCTCTGGGGCCAACGTCCTGACTTTC
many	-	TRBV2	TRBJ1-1	CASSEGWDTEAFF	TGTGCCAGCAGTGAAGGGTGGGACACTGAAGCTTTCTTT
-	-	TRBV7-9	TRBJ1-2	CASSTTGNYGYTF	TGTGCCAGCAGCACTACAGGAAACTATGGCTACACCTTC
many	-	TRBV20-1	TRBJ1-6	CSAVTSGRRGSPLHF	TGCAGTGCTGTTACATCAGGGAGACGAGGGTCACCCCTCCACTTT
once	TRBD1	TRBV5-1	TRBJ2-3	CASSLGQGSDTQYF	TGCGCCAGCAGCTTGGGACAGGGCTCAGATACGCAGTATTTT
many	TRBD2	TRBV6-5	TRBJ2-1	CASNVAGDFNEQFF	TGTGCCAGCAATGTAGCGGGGGATTTCAATGAGCAGTTCTTC
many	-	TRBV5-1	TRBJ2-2	CASAALYNTGELFF	TGCGCCAGCGCGGCCCTCTACAACACCGGGGAGCTGTTTTTT
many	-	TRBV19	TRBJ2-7	CASSNGPSSYEQYF	TGTGCCAGTAGTAACGGCCCTTCCTCCTACGAGCAGTACTTC
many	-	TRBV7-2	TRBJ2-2	CASSREKSGELFF	TGTGCCAGCAGCCGAGAAAAGAGCGGGGAGCTGTTTTTT
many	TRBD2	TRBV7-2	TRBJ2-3	CASSLIGLVSPDTQYF	TGTGCCAGCAGCTTAATAGGACTAGTATCGCCAGATACGCAGTATTTT
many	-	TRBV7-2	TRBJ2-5	CASSLGGRLQETQYF	TGTGCCAGCAGCTTAGGGGGCAGACTCCAAGAGACCCAGTACTTC
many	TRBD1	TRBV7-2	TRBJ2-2	CASSLVSGTGATGELFF	TGTGCCAGCAGCTTAGTATCCGGGACAGGGGCGACCGGGGAGCTGTTTTTT
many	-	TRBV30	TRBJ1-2	CAWSGGTENYGYTF	TGTGCCTGGAGTGGCGGGACGGAGAACTATGGCTACACCTTC
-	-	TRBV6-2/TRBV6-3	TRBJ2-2	CASSRLTRGPAAGELFF	TGTGCCAGCAGTCGGCTGACGCGGGGGCCCGCCGCCGGGGAGCTGTTTTTT
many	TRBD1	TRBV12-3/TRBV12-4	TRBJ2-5	CASTETGGWTQYF	TGTGCCAGCACCGAGACAGGGGGTTGGACCCAGTACTTC